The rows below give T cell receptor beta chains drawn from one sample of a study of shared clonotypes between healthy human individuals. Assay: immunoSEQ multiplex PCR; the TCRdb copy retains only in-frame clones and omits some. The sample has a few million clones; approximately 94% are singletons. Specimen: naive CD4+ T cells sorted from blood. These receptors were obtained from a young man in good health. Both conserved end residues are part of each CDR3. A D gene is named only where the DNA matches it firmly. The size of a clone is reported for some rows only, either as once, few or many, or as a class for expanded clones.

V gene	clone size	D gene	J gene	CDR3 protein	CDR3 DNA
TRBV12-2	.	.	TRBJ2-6	CASRLAKQTRQVFCSGANVLTF	TGTGCAAGTCGCTTAGCGAAACAGACTCGACAGGTGTTCTGCTCTGGGGCCAACGTCCTGACTTTC
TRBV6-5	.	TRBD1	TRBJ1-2	CASSYNRGQVPYGYTF	TGTGCCAGCAGTTACAACAGGGGCCAGGTACCATATGGCTACACCTTC
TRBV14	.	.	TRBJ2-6	CASRPGSGANVLTF	TGTGCCAGCAGGCCAGGGTCTGGGGCCAACGTCCTGACTTTC
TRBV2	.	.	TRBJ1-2	CASRGHLANYGYTF	TGTGCCAGCAGGGGACACTTAGCTAACTATGGCTACACCTTC
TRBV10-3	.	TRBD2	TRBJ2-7	CAISSTSGRHYEQYF	TGTGCCATCAGTTCGACTAGCGGGAGGCACTACGAGCAGTACTTC
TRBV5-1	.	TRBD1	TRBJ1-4	CASSFGQGGEKLFF	TGCGCCAGCAGCTTCGGACAGGGAGGCGAAAAACTGTTTTTT
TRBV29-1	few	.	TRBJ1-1	CSVSRTEAFF	TGCAGCGTTTCGAGGACCGAAGCTTTCTTT
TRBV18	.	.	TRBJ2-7	CASSPPGQSPYEQYF	TGTGCCAGCTCACCCCCCGGACAGAGCCCCTACGAGCAGTACTTC
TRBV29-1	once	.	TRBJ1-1	CSVERRLMNTEAFF	TGCAGCGTTGAGAGGAGACTTATGAACACTGAAGCTTTCTTT
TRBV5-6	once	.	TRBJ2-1	CASSLARGGRNEQFF	TGTGCCAGCAGCTTGGCCAGGGGCGGTCGCAATGAGCAGTTCTTC
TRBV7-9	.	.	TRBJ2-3	CASSLGISDDTQYF	TGTGCCAGCAGCTTAGGCATATCTGACGATACGCAGTATTTT
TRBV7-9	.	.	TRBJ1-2	CASSLVPGLGGYTF	TGTGCCAGCAGCTTAGTTCCCGGGTTAGGAGGCTACACCTTC
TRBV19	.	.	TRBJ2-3	CASTHRGRRRTDTQYF	TGTGCCAGTACCCACCGCGGCAGGCGCCGCACAGATACGCAGTATTTT
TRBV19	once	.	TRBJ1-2	CASRRDLDGYTF	TGTGCCAGTAGAAGGGATTTGGATGGCTACACCTTC
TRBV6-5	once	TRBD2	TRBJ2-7	CASTALGTRVREQYF	TGTGCCAGCACCGCCTTGGGGACTAGGGTACGGGAGCAGTACTTC
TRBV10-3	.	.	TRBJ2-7	CAISAPTRTVYEQYF	TGTGCCATCAGTGCCCCAACCCGGACAGTCTACGAGCAGTACTTC
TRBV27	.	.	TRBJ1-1	CASSPLGGPRTEAFF	TGTGCCAGCAGTCCCCTCGGGGGGCCACGCACTGAAGCTTTCTTT
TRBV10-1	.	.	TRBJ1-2	CASSAGLGGGYTF	TGCGCCAGCAGTGCCGGCTTAGGGGGTGGCTACACCTTC
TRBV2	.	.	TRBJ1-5	CASRGSSREPQHF	TGTGCCAGCAGGGGGTCCTCCCGGGAGCCCCAGCATTTT
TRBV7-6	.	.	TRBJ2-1	CASSLVGGTFSYNEQFF	TGTGCCAGCAGCTTAGTTGGGGGGACGTTCTCCTACAATGAGCAGTTCTTC
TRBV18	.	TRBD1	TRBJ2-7	CASSRTPGQASYEQYF	TGTGCCAGCTCACGAACGCCGGGACAGGCCTCCTACGAGCAGTACTTC
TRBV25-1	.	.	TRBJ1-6	CASSEPGTWDSPLHF	TGTGCCAGCAGTGAACCGGGGACCTGGGATTCACCCCTCCACTTT
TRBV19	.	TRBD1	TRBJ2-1	CASSEDRTYNEQFF	TGTGCCAGTAGTGAGGACAGGACCTACAATGAGCAGTTCTTC
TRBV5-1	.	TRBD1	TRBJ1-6	CASSRKDRGDNSPLHF	TGCGCCAGCAGCCGTAAAGACAGGGGAGATAATTCACCCCTCCACTTT
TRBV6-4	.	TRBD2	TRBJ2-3	CAGTSGTAFTASTDTQYF	TGTGCCGGAACTAGCGGGACCGCCTTTACGGCTAGCACAGATACGCAGTATTTT
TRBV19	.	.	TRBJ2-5	CASSMTVGQAKETQYF	TGTGCCAGTAGTATGACCGTGGGACAAGCAAAAGAGACCCAGTACTTC
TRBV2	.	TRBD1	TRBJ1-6	CASNGQGLNNSPLHF	TGTGCGAGCAATGGACAGGGGCTAAATAATTCACCCCTCCACTTT
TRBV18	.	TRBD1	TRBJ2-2	CASIRDRDTGELFF	TGTGCCAGCATTCGCGACAGGGACACCGGGGAGCTGTTTTTT
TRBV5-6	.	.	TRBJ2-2	CASSLAARSAISGTGELFF	TGTGCCAGCAGCTTGGCCGCCAGGTCGGCCATATCGGGCACCGGGGAGCTGTTTTTT
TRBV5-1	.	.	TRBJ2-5	CASSLGTLQETQYF	TGCGCCAGCAGCCTGGGGACTCTCCAAGAGACCCAGTACTTC
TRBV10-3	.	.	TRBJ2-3	CAINSGFTDTQYF	TGTGCCATCAATAGCGGTTTCACAGATACGCAGTATTTT
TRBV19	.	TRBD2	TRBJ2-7	CASSFRTSGTYEQYF	TGTGCCAGTAGTTTCCGGACTAGCGGCACCTACGAGCAGTACTTC
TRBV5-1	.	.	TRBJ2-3	CASSSQAAADTQYF	TGCGCCAGCAGCTCGCAAGCAGCAGCGGATACGCAGTATTTT
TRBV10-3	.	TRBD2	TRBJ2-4	CAISESRREVSKNIQYF	TGTGCCATCAGTGAGTCGAGGCGGGAGGTCTCCAAAAACATTCAGTACTTC
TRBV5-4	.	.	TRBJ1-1	CASSLGTRVGNTEAFF	TGTGCCAGCAGCTTGGGGACGCGGGTTGGGAACACTGAAGCTTTCTTT
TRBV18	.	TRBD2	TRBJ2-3	CASSQQRERGGQDTQYF	TGTGCCAGCTCGCAACAACGTGAGCGGGGGGGGCAAGATACGCAGTATTTT
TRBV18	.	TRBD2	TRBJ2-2	CASSPPRTSGIGELFF	TGTGCCAGCTCACCTCCCCGGACTAGCGGAATAGGGGAGCTGTTTTTT
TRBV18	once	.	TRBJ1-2	CASSPPAGGYTF	TGTGCCAGCTCACCACCGGCCGGTGGCTACACCTTC
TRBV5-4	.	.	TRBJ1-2	CASSLGDGPANYGYTF	TGTGCCAGCAGCTTGGGGGACGGACCCGCTAACTATGGCTACACCTTC
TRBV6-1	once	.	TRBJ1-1	CASVAGRNTEAFF	TGTGCCAGCGTGGCGGGACGGAACACTGAAGCTTTCTTT
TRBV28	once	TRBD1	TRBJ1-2	CASSLSRGQGAYGYTF	TGTGCCAGCAGTTTAAGTAGGGGGCAGGGGGCCTATGGCTACACCTTC
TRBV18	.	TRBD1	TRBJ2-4	CASRITGGDKNIQYF	TGTGCCAGCCGAATTACAGGGGGTGACAAAAACATTCAGTACTTC
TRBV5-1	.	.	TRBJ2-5	CASSLIFGGPETQYF	TGCGCCAGCAGCTTGATCTTCGGGGGCCCAGAGACCCAGTACTTC
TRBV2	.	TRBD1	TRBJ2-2	CASRDRGVVGTGELFF	TGTGCCAGCAGAGACAGGGGTGTTGTCGGTACCGGGGAGCTGTTTTTT
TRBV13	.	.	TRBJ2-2	CASSLLVSGELFF	TGTGCCAGCAGTCTTCTCGTCTCCGGGGAGCTGTTTTTT
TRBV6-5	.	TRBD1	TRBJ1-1	CAVGVQGAMNTEAFF	TGTGCCGTCGGGGTACAGGGGGCCATGAACACTGAAGCTTTCTTT
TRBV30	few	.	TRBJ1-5	CAWSLGGYQPQHF	TGTGCCTGGAGCCTGGGAGGGTACCAGCCCCAGCATTTT
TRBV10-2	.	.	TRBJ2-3	CASSELSTDTQYF	TGCGCCAGCAGTGAGCTGAGCACAGATACGCAGTATTTT
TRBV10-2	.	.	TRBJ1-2	CASSDVGGSVYGYTF	TGCGCCAGCAGTGACGTAGGGGGTTCCGTCTATGGCTACACCTTC
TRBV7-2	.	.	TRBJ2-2	CASSSRGRNTGELFF	TGTGCCAGCAGCTCGCGGGGGCGGAACACCGGGGAGCTGTTTTTT
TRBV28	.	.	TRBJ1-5	CASRNEGSGNQPQHF	TGTGCCAGCAGGAACGAGGGGTCAGGGAATCAGCCCCAGCATTTT
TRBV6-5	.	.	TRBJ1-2	CASSEGGGYTF	TGTGCCAGCAGTGAGGGGGGTGGCTACACCTTC
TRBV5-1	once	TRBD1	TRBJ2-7	CASREDRSTTYEQYF	TGCGCCAGCAGGGAGGACAGGTCAACTACCTACGAGCAGTACTTC
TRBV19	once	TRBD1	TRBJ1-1	CASNPEGTGVRNTEAFF	TGTGCCAGTAACCCGGAGGGGACAGGGGTAAGGAACACTGAAGCTTTCTTT
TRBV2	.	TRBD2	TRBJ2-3	CASIYGGATDTQYF	TGTGCCAGCATATACGGGGGGGCCACAGATACGCAGTATTTT